This is a list of T cell receptor beta chains from one sample in a study of blood T cell repertoires in COVID-19. Profiled with immunoSEQ multiplex PCR; TCRdb holds only in-frame clones, not every one. The repertoire consists of around 130,000 clones, with around 80% occurring once and the leading ten covering roughly 17%. Sequenced: peripheral blood. Receptor source: a man aged 45 to 65 with acute or convalescent COVID-19. Each CDR3 is given with its conserved first and last residue. The order of the fields is J gene, V gene, D gene, CDR3 protein. The D gene is left open where the match is weak.

j_call: TRBJ2-1
v_call: TRBV7-3
d_call: -
cdr3_aa: CASSPMGQGGQFF

j_call: TRBJ2-7
v_call: TRBV6-5
d_call: -
cdr3_aa: CASSYGRGVTVREQYF

j_call: TRBJ2-2
v_call: TRBV12-5
d_call: -
cdr3_aa: CASGLGQGGIDGELFF

j_call: TRBJ2-3
v_call: TRBV23-1
d_call: TRBD1
cdr3_aa: CASSPRDRLADTQYF

j_call: TRBJ2-3
v_call: TRBV5-1
d_call: TRBD1
cdr3_aa: CASSFGQGFTDTQYF

j_call: TRBJ2-1
v_call: TRBV28
d_call: TRBD1
cdr3_aa: CASSLAGGAHNEQFF

j_call: TRBJ1-5
v_call: TRBV5-1
d_call: -
cdr3_aa: CASSVVSGTNQPQHF

j_call: TRBJ2-5
v_call: TRBV24-1
d_call: -
cdr3_aa: CATSEESFGTQYF

j_call: TRBJ2-1
v_call: TRBV7-3
d_call: -
cdr3_aa: CASSLGGTTNEQFF

j_call: TRBJ2-3
v_call: TRBV5-1
d_call: -
cdr3_aa: CASSLGQITDTQYF

j_call: TRBJ2-2
v_call: TRBV27
d_call: TRBD1
cdr3_aa: CASTSGQGTDANTGELFF

j_call: TRBJ2-2
v_call: TRBV21-1
d_call: -
cdr3_aa: CASSETRSAVGPDLRGNTGELFF

j_call: TRBJ1-6
v_call: TRBV5-1
d_call: TRBD1
cdr3_aa: CASSLDPGGKDSPLHF

j_call: TRBJ2-3
v_call: TRBV2
d_call: -
cdr3_aa: CASIEVFPGSTDTQYF

j_call: TRBJ2-5
v_call: TRBV13
d_call: TRBD1
cdr3_aa: CASSRTGGEGTQYF

j_call: TRBJ1-5
v_call: TRBV19
d_call: -
cdr3_aa: CASSPSGGWGQPQHF

j_call: TRBJ1-2
v_call: TRBV5-1
d_call: TRBD1
cdr3_aa: CASSLTGDYGYTF

j_call: TRBJ1-1
v_call: TRBV30
d_call: TRBD1
cdr3_aa: CAGTGGFMNTEAFF

j_call: TRBJ1-6
v_call: TRBV4-1
d_call: -
cdr3_aa: CASSQLGGIHF

j_call: TRBJ1-2
v_call: TRBV5-1
d_call: -
cdr3_aa: CASSDSGASLGYTF

j_call: TRBJ2-1
v_call: TRBV23-1
d_call: TRBD1
cdr3_aa: CASSTGTGRYNEQFF

j_call: TRBJ1-5
v_call: TRBV27
d_call: -
cdr3_aa: CASSFREGQPQHF

j_call: TRBJ1-4
v_call: TRBV28
d_call: -
cdr3_aa: CASRVLYGDNEKLFF

j_call: TRBJ1-2
v_call: TRBV2
d_call: TRBD1
cdr3_aa: CASRWGQLNYGYTF

j_call: TRBJ1-1
v_call: TRBV7-9
d_call: -
cdr3_aa: CASSLGGGMNTEAFF

j_call: TRBJ2-1
v_call: TRBV18
d_call: TRBD2
cdr3_aa: CASSPSGGSSYNEQFF

j_call: TRBJ1-1
v_call: TRBV2
d_call: TRBD1
cdr3_aa: CASSASGGLNTEAFF

j_call: TRBJ1-2
v_call: TRBV5-4
d_call: TRBD1
cdr3_aa: CASSRPDPGQVEGGYTF

j_call: TRBJ2-3
v_call: TRBV10-3
d_call: TRBD1
cdr3_aa: CAISAGGADTQYF

j_call: TRBJ1-6
v_call: TRBV3-1/TRBV3-2
d_call: TRBD1
cdr3_aa: CASSPSDRGALNSPLHF

j_call: TRBJ1-1
v_call: TRBV30
d_call: -
cdr3_aa: CAWSGQANTEAFF

j_call: TRBJ1-3
v_call: TRBV3-1/TRBV3-2
d_call: TRBD1
cdr3_aa: CASSRTGDGNTIYF

j_call: TRBJ1-5
v_call: TRBV20-1
d_call: TRBD1
cdr3_aa: CSASPGQGALAQHF

j_call: TRBJ1-2
v_call: TRBV14
d_call: -
cdr3_aa: CASSQGEHTGGYTF

j_call: TRBJ2-1
v_call: TRBV14
d_call: -
cdr3_aa: CASSPRTGVKYNEQFF

j_call: TRBJ2-3
v_call: TRBV7-3
d_call: TRBD1
cdr3_aa: CASSLSGTGAHTQYF

j_call: TRBJ1-2
v_call: TRBV7-2
d_call: TRBD1
cdr3_aa: CASSTRQGSNYGYTF

j_call: TRBJ2-2
v_call: TRBV4-1
d_call: TRBD2
cdr3_aa: CASSQTSGGSGELFF

j_call: TRBJ2-5
v_call: TRBV29-1
d_call: -
cdr3_aa: CSLASGRETQYF

j_call: TRBJ2-7
v_call: TRBV9
d_call: -
cdr3_aa: CASSVGAGEQYF

j_call: TRBJ1-2
v_call: TRBV3-1/TRBV3-2
d_call: -
cdr3_aa: CASSQGGRDGYTF

j_call: TRBJ1-2
v_call: TRBV7-9
d_call: TRBD1
cdr3_aa: CASSLMGQGNYGYTF

j_call: TRBJ2-2
v_call: TRBV30
d_call: TRBD1
cdr3_aa: CAWSKGDRVSPEELFF

j_call: TRBJ2-2
v_call: TRBV5-1
d_call: TRBD1
cdr3_aa: CASSLRTGGPNTGELFF

j_call: TRBJ1-4
v_call: TRBV19
d_call: TRBD1
cdr3_aa: CASSTQGANEKLFF

j_call: TRBJ1-2
v_call: TRBV4-1
d_call: -
cdr3_aa: CASSQPGANYGYTF

j_call: TRBJ2-1
v_call: TRBV15
d_call: -
cdr3_aa: CATSRADTVVNEQFF

j_call: TRBJ1-5
v_call: TRBV19
d_call: TRBD1
cdr3_aa: CASRRDRAVNQPQHF

j_call: TRBJ1-2
v_call: TRBV10-3
d_call: TRBD1
cdr3_aa: CAISESGTGYYGYTF

j_call: TRBJ1-2
v_call: TRBV7-9
d_call: -
cdr3_aa: CASSLPFQGNYGYTF

j_call: TRBJ1-3
v_call: TRBV11-2
d_call: -
cdr3_aa: CASSLDVETIYF

j_call: TRBJ2-3
v_call: TRBV5-1
d_call: TRBD2
cdr3_aa: CASSFRLAGGKWDTQYF

j_call: TRBJ1-5
v_call: TRBV19
d_call: -
cdr3_aa: CASSIGKGVADNQPQHF

j_call: TRBJ2-5
v_call: TRBV12-3/TRBV12-4
d_call: -
cdr3_aa: CASSRSIQETQYF

j_call: TRBJ1-5
v_call: TRBV6-5
d_call: -
cdr3_aa: CASRADNRQPQHF

j_call: TRBJ2-1
v_call: TRBV13
d_call: TRBD1
cdr3_aa: CASSSGRQGRSNEQFF

j_call: TRBJ1-1
v_call: TRBV12-3/TRBV12-4
d_call: -
cdr3_aa: CASSLVGRAEAFF

j_call: TRBJ2-2
v_call: TRBV5-1
d_call: -
cdr3_aa: CASSLSFGGELFF

j_call: TRBJ2-2
v_call: TRBV6-5
d_call: -
cdr3_aa: CASSSGWDTGELFF

j_call: TRBJ2-1
v_call: TRBV2
d_call: TRBD1
cdr3_aa: CASRETGTYNEQFF